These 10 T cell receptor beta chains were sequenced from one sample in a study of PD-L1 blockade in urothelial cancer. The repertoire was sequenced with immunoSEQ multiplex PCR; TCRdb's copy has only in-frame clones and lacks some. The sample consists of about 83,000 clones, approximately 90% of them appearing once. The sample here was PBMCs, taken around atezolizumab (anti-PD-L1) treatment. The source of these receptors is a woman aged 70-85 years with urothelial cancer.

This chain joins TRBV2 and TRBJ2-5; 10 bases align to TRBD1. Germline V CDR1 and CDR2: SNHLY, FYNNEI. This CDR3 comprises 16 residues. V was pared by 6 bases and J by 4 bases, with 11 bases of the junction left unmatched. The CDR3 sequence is CASSPTRTGGRETQYF. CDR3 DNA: TGTGCCAGCAGCCCCACCCGGACAGGGGGACGAGAGACCCAGTACTTC.

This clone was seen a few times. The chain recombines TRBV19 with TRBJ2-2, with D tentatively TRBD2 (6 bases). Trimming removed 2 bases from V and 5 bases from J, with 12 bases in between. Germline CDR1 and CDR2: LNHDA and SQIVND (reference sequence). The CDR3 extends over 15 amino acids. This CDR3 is CASSIRTGLTGELFF. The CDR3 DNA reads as TGTGCCAGTAGTATAAGAACAGGACTAACCGGGGAGCTGTTTTTT.

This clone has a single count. This chain's CDR3 is CASRDRQGWTEAFF. Here the CDR3 DNA reads TGTGCCAGCAGGGACCGACAGGGTTGGACTGAAGCTTTCTTT. The chain carries TRBV5-8 and TRBJ1-1; TRBD1 aligns across 7 bases. Germline values: CDR1 SGHTS, CDR2 YDEGEE. V was pared by 5 bases and J by 5 bases, with 9 bases of the junction left unmatched. The CDR3 extends over 14 amino acids.

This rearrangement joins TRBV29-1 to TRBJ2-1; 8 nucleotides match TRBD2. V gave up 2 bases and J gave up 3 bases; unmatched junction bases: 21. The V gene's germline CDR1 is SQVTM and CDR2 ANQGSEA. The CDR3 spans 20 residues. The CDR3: CSVETGLGREVPLDYNEQFF. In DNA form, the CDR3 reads TGCAGCGTTGAAACGGGCCTGGGGCGGGAGGTTCCCCTCGACTACAATGAGCAGTTCTTC.

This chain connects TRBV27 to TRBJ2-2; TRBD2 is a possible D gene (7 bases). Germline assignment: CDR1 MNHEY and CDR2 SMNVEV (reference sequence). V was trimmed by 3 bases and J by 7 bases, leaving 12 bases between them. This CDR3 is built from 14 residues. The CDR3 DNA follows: TGTGCCAGCAGTTTCGCGGGGGCGAGCGGGGAGCTGTTTTTT. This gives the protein CASSFAGASGELFF.

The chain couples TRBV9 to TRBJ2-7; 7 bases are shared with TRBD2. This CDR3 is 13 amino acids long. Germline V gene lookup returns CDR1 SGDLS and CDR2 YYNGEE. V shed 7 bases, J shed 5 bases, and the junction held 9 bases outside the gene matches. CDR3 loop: CASSGEGLHEQYF. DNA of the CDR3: TGTGCCAGCTCGGGGGAGGGCCTCCACGAGCAGTACTTC.

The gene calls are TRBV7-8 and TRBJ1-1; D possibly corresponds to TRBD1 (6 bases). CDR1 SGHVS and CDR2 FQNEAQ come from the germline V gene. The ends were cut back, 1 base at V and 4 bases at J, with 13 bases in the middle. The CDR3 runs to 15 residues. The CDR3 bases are TGTGCCAGCAGCTTAGGCAGGGGACGGAGCACTGAAGCTTTCTTT. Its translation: CASSLGRGRSTEAFF. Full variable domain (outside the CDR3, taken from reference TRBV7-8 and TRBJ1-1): GAGVSQSPRYKVAKRGQDVALRCDPISGHVSLFWYQQALGQGPEFLTYFQNEAQLDKSGLPSDRFFAERPEGSVSTLKIQRTQQEDSAVYLCASSLGRGRSTEAFFGQGTRLTVV.

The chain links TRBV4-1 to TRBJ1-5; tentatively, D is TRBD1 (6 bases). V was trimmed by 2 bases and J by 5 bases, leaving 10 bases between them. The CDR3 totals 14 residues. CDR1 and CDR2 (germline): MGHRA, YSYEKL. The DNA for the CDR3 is TGCGCCAGCAGCCAATACAGGGTGGATCAGCCCCAGCATTTT. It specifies CASSQYRVDQPQHF.

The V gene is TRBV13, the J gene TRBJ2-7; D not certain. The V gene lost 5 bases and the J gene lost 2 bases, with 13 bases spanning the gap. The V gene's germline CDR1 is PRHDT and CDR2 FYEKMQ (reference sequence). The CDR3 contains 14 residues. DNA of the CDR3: TGTGCCAGCAGCCCCTCGGGTCGGACCTACGAGCAGTACTTC. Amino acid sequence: CASSPSGRTYEQYF.

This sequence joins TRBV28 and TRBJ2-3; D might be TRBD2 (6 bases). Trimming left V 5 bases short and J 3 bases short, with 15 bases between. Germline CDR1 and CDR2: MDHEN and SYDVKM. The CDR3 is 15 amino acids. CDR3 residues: CASSPEEGGTDTQYF. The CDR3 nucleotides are TGTGCCAGCAGTCCCGAGGAGGGTGGGACAGATACGCAGTATTTT. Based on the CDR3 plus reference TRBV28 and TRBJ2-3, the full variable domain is DVKVTQSSRYLVKRTGEKVFLECVQDMDHENMFWYRQDPGLGLRLIYFSYDVKMKEKGDIPEGYSVSREKKERFSLILESASTNQTSMYLCASSPEEGGTDTQYFGPGTRLTVL.